Below, 10 T cell receptor beta chains from the same sample are listed, as sequenced in a study of shared clonotypes between healthy human individuals. Assay used: immunoSEQ multiplex PCR; TCRdb lists only in-frame clones, some missing. The sample yields about half a million clones, about 85% seen once. Sequenced: PBMCs. The receptors stem from a woman aged 40 to 50 in good health. Some clones in this sample may be carry-over from other donors' samples.

The V and J genes are TRBV28 and TRBJ1-4; 11 bases fit TRBD1. Germline V lookup: CDR1 MDHEN, CDR2 SYDVKM. The junction had 7 bases not matched to a gene; V was cut back by 8 bases and J by 8 bases. This CDR3 comprises 14 residues. The CDR3 here is CASGTGGSLEKLFF. CDR3 sequence (DNA): TGTGCCAGCGGGACAGGGGGTTCCTTGGAAAAACTGTTTTTT.

V and J are TRBV5-8 and TRBJ2-7, with 12 bases aligning to TRBD2. V was clipped by 4 bases and J by 6 bases; unmatched bases: 17. Germline assignment: CDR1 SGHTS and CDR2 YDEGEE. CDR3 size: 18 residues. The CDR3 DNA is TGTGCCAGCAGCCTGAAAAGTGCCAGGACTAGCGGGATACCCGAGCAGTACTTC. Encoded protein: CASSLKSARTSGIPEQYF.

The rearrangement uses TRBV11-2 and TRBJ1-2; maybe TRBD1 (6 bases). Germline V gene data show CDR1 as SGHAT and CDR2 as FQNNGV. Trimming removed 0 bases from V and 2 bases from J, with 13 bases in between. The CDR3 covers 16 residues. As DNA, the CDR3 is TGTGCCAGCAGCTTAGAAGGCAGGGGCCTCAACTATGGCTACACCTTC. This sequence encodes CASSLEGRGLNYGYTF. The whole variable domain, filled in from reference TRBV11-2 and TRBJ1-2, reads EAGVAQSPRYKIIEKRQSVAFWCNPISGHATLYWYQQILGQGPKLLIQFQNNGVVDDSQLPKDRFSAERLKGVDSTLKIQPAKLEDSAVYLCASSLEGRGLNYGYTFGSGTRLTVV.

In the case of this clone: This may arise from a read error, as a much more abundant clone is one base away. The rearrangement uses TRBV6-5 and TRBJ2-1; 8 nucleotides line up with TRBD2. Trimming at V came to 5 bases and at J to 14 bases, leaving 11 bases not matched to a gene. This CDR3 has 13 residues. Germline lookup yields CDR1 MNHEY and CDR2 SVGAGI. Here the CDR3 DNA reads TGTGCCAGCAGTCCCAACACTAGCGGTCTCAAGTTCTTC. Amino acid sequence: CASSPNTSGLKFF.

This chain uses TRBV28 with TRBJ1-5; D is undetermined. In germline, CDR1 is MDHEN, CDR2 SYDVKM. This CDR3 is built from 12 residues. The V end lost 6 bases, the J end lost 6 bases, and 9 bases lay between the germline ends. In nucleotides, the CDR3 is TGTGCCAGCAGCATCTTCAGTCAGCCCCAGCATTTT. Protein product: CASSIFSQPQHF.

This clone was detected once. This sequence joins TRBV20-1 and TRBJ2-1; D is undetermined. CDR1 DFQATT and CDR2 SNEGSKA come from the germline V gene (reference sequence). V was trimmed by 6 bases and J by 7 bases, leaving 10 bases between them. The CDR3 is 11 amino acids. CDR3 DNA: TGCAGTGCAAGGACCGTTAATGAGCAGTTCTTC. Protein: CSARTVNEQFF.

Details on this clone: A far larger clone differs by one base, so this is likely a read error. This CDR3 is also generated by other DNA sequences in the sample. This chain connects TRBV28 to TRBJ2-1, with 9 bases aligning to TRBD1. Germline CDR1 MDHEN, CDR2 SYDVKM. The CDR3 is 15 amino acids. V lost 5 bases, J lost 7 bases, and 9 bases stayed unmatched. The CDR3 loop reads CASSRDRAGYNEQFF. DNA for the CDR3: TGTGCCAGCAGTCGGGACAGGGCGGGCTATAATGAGCAGTTCTTC.

This sequence joins TRBV28 and TRBJ2-1; 9 nucleotides agree with TRBD2. The CDR3 is 15 amino acids. The germline gives CDR1 MDHEN, CDR2 SYDVKM. Unmatched junction bases numbered 7, after V lost 4 bases and J lost 6 bases. This CDR3 reads CASSSINSGSNEQFF. DNA for the CDR3: TGTGCCAGCAGTTCAATAAATAGCGGGAGCAATGAGCAGTTCTTC.

V gene TRBV29-1 combines with J gene TRBJ1-1, with a weak D call TRBD1 (6 bases). The germline V gene has CDR1 SQVTM and CDR2 ANQGSEA. V lost 5 bases to trimming and J lost 6 bases, with 10 bases between them. CDR3 length: 11 residues. The CDR3 DNA follows: TGCAGCGTTCCCAGGGGACCTGAAGCTTTCTTT. Translation gives CSVPRGPEAFF.

The rearrangement joins TRBV11-2 to TRBJ2-7; D call uncertain. Germline CDR1 is SGHAT and CDR2 is FQNNGV. Trimming removed 0 bases at V and 4 bases at J, with 13 bases between. The CDR3 runs to 15 residues. CDR3 nucleotide sequence: TGTGCCAGCAGCTTAGAGGGTTTAAGTAGGTACGAGCAGTACTTC. Protein: CASSLEGLSRYEQYF. Complete variable domain (other parts from reference TRBV11-2 and TRBJ2-7): EAGVAQSPRYKIIEKRQSVAFWCNPISGHATLYWYQQILGQGPKLLIQFQNNGVVDDSQLPKDRFSAERLKGVDSTLKIQPAKLEDSAVYLCASSLEGLSRYEQYFGPGTRLTVT.